These T cell receptor beta chains were read from a single sample in a study of shared clonotypes between healthy human individuals. The method was immunoSEQ multiplex PCR; TCRdb's version includes in-frame clones alone and lacks a portion of them. The sample lists 950,000 to 1,100,000 clones; under 80% were seen once. Sequencing was done on a sample of memory CD4+ T cells sorted from blood. The origin of the receptors is a young man in good health. Each CDR3 is given with its conserved first and last residue. The order of the fields is J gene, V gene, CDR3 protein.

J: NA; V: TRBV11-2; CDR3: CASSPRGSVAGASYEQYF
J: TRBJ2-2; V: TRBV4-1; CDR3: CASSQERGLAGAGGELFF
J: TRBJ2-7; V: TRBV15; CDR3: CATSRSGQSYEQYF
J: TRBJ2-1; V: TRBV28; CDR3: CARRPGTGVYNEQFF
J: TRBJ2-3; V: TRBV5-4; CDR3: CASSLGASADTQYF
J: TRBJ2-1; V: TRBV6-1; CDR3: CASSEGQGRGEQFF
J: TRBJ1-1; V: TRBV6-5; CDR3: CATGQKNTEAFF
J: TRBJ2-5; V: TRBV6-5; CDR3: CASSSRPPQGRETQYF
J: TRBJ2-7; V: TRBV7-2; CDR3: CASSSPETSGSYEQYF
J: TRBJ2-7; V: TRBV6-5; CDR3: CASSYSPALPYEQYF
J: TRBJ1-2; V: TRBV19; CDR3: CASGSYLRDTDYGYTF
J: TRBJ2-5; V: TRBV7-9; CDR3: CASSWEETQYF
J: TRBJ2-7; V: TRBV11-2; CDR3: CASSRWRGSSYEQYF
J: TRBJ2-5; V: TRBV19; CDR3: CASSSRETQYF
J: TRBJ2-1; V: TRBV9; CDR3: CASTPGTSGGSNEQFF
J: TRBJ2-7; V: TRBV5-1; CDR3: CASSPTGTVTYEQYF